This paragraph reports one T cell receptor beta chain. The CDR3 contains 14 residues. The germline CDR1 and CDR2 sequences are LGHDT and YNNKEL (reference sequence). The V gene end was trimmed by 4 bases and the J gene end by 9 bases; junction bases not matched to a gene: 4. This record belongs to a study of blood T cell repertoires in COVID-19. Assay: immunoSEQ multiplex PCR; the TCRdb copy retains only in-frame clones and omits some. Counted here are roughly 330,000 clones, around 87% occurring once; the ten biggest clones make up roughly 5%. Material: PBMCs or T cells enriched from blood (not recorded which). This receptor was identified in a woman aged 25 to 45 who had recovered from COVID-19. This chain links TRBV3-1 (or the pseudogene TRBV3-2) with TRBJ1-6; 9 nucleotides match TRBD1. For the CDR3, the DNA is TGTGCCAGCAGCCCAGGGACAGGGTCTTCACCCCTCCACTTT. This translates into CASSPGTGSSPLHF.